Sequencing of this T cell receptor beta chain was carried out in a study of blood T cell repertoires in COVID-19. The data were produced by immunoSEQ multiplex PCR, yet TCRdb's version contains in-frame clones alone and is incomplete. The table lists fewer than 400,000 clones, around 85% of them singletons. The V end lost 8 bases, the J end lost 7 bases, and 8 bases lay between the germline ends. Germline V gene data show CDR1 as DFQATT and CDR2 as SNEGSKA (reference sequence). This CDR3 is built from 9 residues. Sequenced input: peripheral blood. This clonotype was obtained from a woman in her late teens or twenties with acute or convalescent COVID-19. The chain uses TRBV20-1 and TRBJ1-2; no reliable D call. The CDR3 here is CSLGSGYTF. CDR3 sequence (DNA): TGCAGTCTAGGGAGTGGCTACACCTTC.